The clone carrying this T cell receptor beta chain was detected only a few times. Its cognate antigen is unknown. This sample is part of a study of blood T cells in healthy people across ages. Study conclusions and caveats: Expanded clonotype changes were possibly confounded by unknown donor CMV status.

With a J-beta primer mix and a sample-barcoded 5' primer, a second PCR ran roughly 6 to 11 cycles. TCRdb processed the 5' RACE reads anew with MiXCR; each CDR3 protein has one entry. The sample has fewer than 800,000 distinct CDR3 sequences, roughly 25% seen once. V lost 6 bases, J lost 4 bases, and 10 bases stayed unmatched. The CDR3 has 16 amino acids. In germline, CDR1 is MNHNY, CDR2 SVGAGI (reference sequence). These data were also reused for a study on T cells of mothers and their children.

The chain recombines TRBV6-6 with TRBJ1-5; 9 bases match TRBD1. The TCR was taken from a boy younger than 18 in good health. Sequencing used blood. The CDR3 reads CASSRLGQGINQPQHF. CDR3 coding DNA: TGTGCCAGCAGCCGATTGGGACAGGGCATTAATCAGCCCCAGCATTTT.